The 27 T cell receptor beta chains below come from one sample, sequenced in a study of cytomegalovirus exposure and HLA in healthy donors. The PCR employed 60 Vbeta primers together with 13 Jbeta primers. Some clones are missing from TCRdb's copy, which holds only in-frame ones; the method was immunoSEQ multiplex PCR. The top ten clones hold about 5.4% of a sample with 150,000 to 200,000 clones, 73% of them seen once. The sample taken for sequencing was PBMCs. These TCRs come from a woman between 18 and 29 years old in good health and CMV-seropositive.

In its sample, this clone was seen a few times. The chain links TRBV2 to TRBJ1-1; D uncertain. The V and J ends lost 3 bases and 4 bases respectively, with 15 bases between them. Looked up from germline, CDR1 is SNHLY and CDR2 is FYNNEI. The CDR3 consists of 15 residues. DNA of the CDR3: TGTGCCAGCAGTGATACCCCCTGGGGAGCCACTGAAGCTTTCTTT. Protein: CASSDTPWGATEAFF. Complete variable domain (other parts from reference TRBV2 and TRBJ1-1): EPEVTQTPSHQVTQMGQEVILRCVPISNHLYFYWYRQILGQKVEFLVSFYNNEISEKSEIFDDQFSVERPDGSNFTLKIRSTKLEDSAMYFCASSDTPWGATEAFFGQGTRLTVV.

The chain joins TRBV7-6 to TRBJ1-1, with D unresolved. This CDR3 has 14 residues. With 1 base removed from V and 2 bases from J, the gap between germline ends came to 8 bases. Germline CDR1 SGHVS, CDR2 FNYEAQ. CDR3 amino acids: CASSLGGSNTEAFF. The DNA for the CDR3 is TGTGCCAGCAGCTTAGGCGGGTCAAACACTGAAGCTTTCTTT.

The rearrangement joins TRBV7-2 to TRBJ2-7; TRBD1 aligns across 8 bases. The CDR3 extends over 13 amino acids. CDR1 and CDR2 (germline): SGHTA, FQGNSA. The V and J ends lost 3 bases and 6 bases, in that order; junction bases with no gene match: 4. The CDR3 coding sequence is TGTGCCAGCAGCTTCGCAGGGGGCGGCGAGCAGTACTTC. Its translation: CASSFAGGGEQYF. The full variable domain, rest sourced from reference TRBV7-2 and TRBJ2-7, is GAGVSQSPSNKVTEKGKDVELRCDPISGHTALYWYRQSLGQGLEFLIYFQGNSAPDKSGLPSDRFSAERTGGSVSTLTIQRTQQEDSAVYLCASSFAGGGEQYFGPGTRLTVT.

The chain carries TRBV27 and TRBJ2-7; possibly TRBD2 for D (6 bases). This CDR3 contains 15 residues. Germline V gives CDR1 MNHEY, CDR2 SMNVEV (reference sequence). Trimming cost V 5 bases and J 4 bases, with 18 bases left between them. Here the CDR3 reads CASSTPQGGHYEQYF. The CDR3 DNA is TGTGCCAGCAGTACCCCGCAGGGAGGTCATTACGAGCAGTACTTC.

This chain links TRBV18 with TRBJ2-3; the D gene is possibly TRBD1 (5 bases). With 10 bases removed from V and 8 bases from J, the gap between germline ends came to 13 bases. This CDR3 has 11 amino acids. Germline assignment: CDR1 KGHSH and CDR2 LQKENI. The CDR3 bases are TGTGCCACCCTCACGCAGGGTACGCAGTATTTT. Amino acids: CATLTQGTQYF.

V gene TRBV28 combines with J gene TRBJ1-6; a weak D match, TRBD1 (5 bases). The CDR3 runs to 15 residues. CDR1 and CDR2 (germline): MDHEN, SYDVKM. V dropped 2 bases and J dropped 2 bases, with 7 bases sitting between them. CDR3 amino acids: CASSLGATYNSPLHF. The CDR3 DNA follows: TGTGCCAGCAGTTTAGGGGCGACCTATAATTCACCCCTCCACTTT.

The chain joins TRBV7-2 to TRBJ1-5; a weak D match, TRBD1 (6 bases). The germline V gene encodes CDR1 SGHTA and CDR2 FQGNSA. V lost 1 base, J lost 7 bases, and 17 bases lay in between. CDR3 size: 16 residues. CDR3 coding DNA: TGTGCCAGCAGCTTAGAACCTTTCAGGGGCGGGCAGCCCCAGCATTTT. Protein: CASSLEPFRGGQPQHF.

V usage is TRBV7-9 and J usage is TRBJ1-5, with a tentative D call TRBD1 (5 bases). This CDR3 is 15 amino acids long. Germline V gene sequence: CDR1 SEHNR, CDR2 FQNEAQ (reference sequence). Trimming cost V 5 bases and J 5 bases, with 16 bases left between them. CDR3 nucleotides: TGTGCCAGCAGCGGTGACAGTGGACCTCATCAGCCCCAGCATTTT. Encoded protein: CASSGDSGPHQPQHF. Filled out from reference TRBV7-9 and TRBJ1-5, the complete variable domain reads DTGVSQNPRHKITKRGQNVTFRCDPISEHNRLYWYRQTLGQGPEFLTYFQNEAQLEKSRLLSDRFSAERPKGSFSTLEIQRTEQGDSAMYLCASSGDSGPHQPQHFGDGTRLSIL.

V gene TRBV4-2 combines with J gene TRBJ1-2, with 7 bases that match TRBD1. The ends lost 3 bases at V and 7 bases at J; junction bases unmatched: 14. CDR3 length: 16 amino acids. Germline CDR1 reads LGHNA; CDR2 reads YNFKEQ. CDR3 nucleotide sequence: TGTGCCAGCAGCCAGGGGACAGCGAACGTCGCTATTGGCTACACCTTC. Its translation is CASSQGTANVAIGYTF.

Comment on this clone: At one end, the junction sequence differs from germline, possibly due to a read error. The V gene is TRBV7-3, the J gene TRBJ1-6; D gene ambiguous. Germline V CDR1 and CDR2: SGHTA, FQGTGA. This CDR3 is built from 15 residues. This CDR3 reads CASNLIAGSNSPLHF. For the CDR3, the DNA is TGTGCCAGCAACTTAATTGCAGGATCCAATTCACCCCTCCACTTT.

This clone was seen a few times. This chain connects TRBV7-8 to TRBJ1-1; D perhaps matches TRBD1 (6 bases). This CDR3 spans 16 amino acids. Germline CDR1 SGHVS, CDR2 FQNEAQ. The V end lost 2 bases, the J end lost 0 bases, and 13 bases lay between the germline ends. The CDR3 here is CASSLRGGQLNTEAFF. CDR3 DNA sequence: TGTGCCAGCAGCTTAAGGGGGGGGCAACTGAACACTGAAGCTTTCTTT.

This clone has only one observation. The V gene is TRBV4-1, the J gene TRBJ1-3; 9 nucleotides match TRBD1. The trim removed 8 bases at V and 1 base at J, leaving 6 bases unmatched. The CDR3 covers 15 residues. Germline lookup yields CDR1 MGHRA and CDR2 YSYEKL. The CDR3 nucleotides read TGCGCCAGCGTCGGGACAGGGTCTTCTGGAAACACCATATATTTT. This codes for CASVGTGSSGNTIYF.

This clone has only one observation. The rearrangement links TRBV4-3 to TRBJ1-4; 7 bases are shared with TRBD1. Per the germline V gene, CDR1 is LGHNA and CDR2 is YSLEER. The CDR3 length is 15 residues. V was clipped by 4 bases and J by 13 bases; unmatched bases: 15. Here the CDR3 DNA reads TGCGCCAGCAGCCTAGACAGGGAAAAAGGGGTAAGACTGTTTTTT. Translation: CASSLDREKGVRLFF.

This clone came up a few times. This chain uses TRBV2 with TRBJ2-1, with D possibly being TRBD2 (6 bases). This CDR3 has 15 amino acids. Germline V gene lookup returns CDR1 SNHLY and CDR2 FYNNEI. Trimming pared 7 bases from V and 7 bases from J, leaving 20 bases between. The CDR3 loop is CASMSGWGKRNEQFF. For the CDR3, the DNA is TGTGCCAGCATGAGCGGGTGGGGAAAGAGGAATGAGCAGTTCTTC.

V gene TRBV28 combines with J gene TRBJ1-5; D is undetermined. This CDR3 has 12 residues. V lost 3 bases to trimming and J lost 2 bases, with 2 bases between them. Germline values: CDR1 MDHEN, CDR2 SYDVKM. The CDR3: CASSFGNQPQHF. CDR3 DNA sequence: TGTGCCAGCAGTTTCGGCAATCAGCCCCAGCATTTT. The complete variable domain, with remaining parts taken from reference TRBV28 and TRBJ1-5, reads DVKVTQSSRYLVKRTGEKVFLECVQDMDHENMFWYRQDPGLGLRLIYFSYDVKMKEKGDIPEGYSVSREKKERFSLILESASTNQTSMYLCASSFGNQPQHFGDGTRLSIL.

CDR3 protein: CASSQRTAGGSDEQFF. CDR3 bases: TGTGCCAGCTCCCAACGGACGGCGGGGGGCAGCGATGAGCAGTTCTTC. This chain uses TRBV18 with TRBJ2-1, with 8 bases identical to TRBD2. The CDR3 runs to 16 residues. Germline assignment: CDR1 KGHSH and CDR2 LQKENI. J gave up 8 bases and V 6 bases, and 15 bases lay outside the gene matches.

The rearrangement links TRBV28 to TRBJ1-2; TRBD1 agrees at 7 bases. CDR1 MDHEN and CDR2 SYDVKM come from the germline V gene. After removal of 7 bases from V and 3 bases from J, the junction contained 8 bases not matched to a gene. CDR3 length: 14 amino acids. The CDR3 region is CASTPTGKHYGYTF. In nucleotides, the CDR3 is TGTGCCAGCACTCCGACAGGGAAGCACTATGGCTACACCTTC.

The count of this clone is one. The rearrangement joins TRBV6-1 to TRBJ2-1, with TRBD1 matching over 8 bases. This CDR3 has 13 residues. The germline CDR1 and CDR2 sequences are MNHNS and SASEGT. Losses at the gene ends were 8 bases for V and 7 bases for J; bases not matched to a gene: 7. CDR3 amino acids: CASLSDRVNEQFF. CDR3 in DNA: TGTGCCAGCCTCTCGGACAGGGTAAATGAGCAGTTCTTC.

The V gene is TRBV6-5, the J gene TRBJ1-1; D unresolved. The CDR3 extends over 12 amino acids. The V end lost 8 bases, the J end lost 1 base, and 8 bases lay between the germline ends. The germline V gene encodes CDR1 MNHEY and CDR2 SVGAGI. As DNA, the CDR3 is TGTGCCAGCTCCCGACAGAACACTGAAGCTTTCTTT. It yields the protein CASSRQNTEAFF.

This clone was counted between two and nine times. The rearrangement joins TRBV30 to TRBJ1-1, with TRBD1 as a possible D gene (6 bases). Deletions cut 3 bases from V and 4 bases from J, with 9 bases between. The length of the CDR3 is 12 residues. Germline CDR1 is GTSNPN and CDR2 is SVGIG (reference sequence). CDR3 sequence: CAWSLGGTEAFF. For the CDR3, the DNA is TGTGCCTGGAGCCTAGGGGGCACTGAAGCTTTCTTT. Filled out from reference TRBV30 and TRBJ1-1, the complete variable domain reads SQTIHQWPATLVQPVGSPLSLECTVEGTSNPNLYWYRQAAGRGLQLLFYSVGIGQISSEVPQNLSASRPQDRQFILSSKKLLLSDSGFYLCAWSLGGTEAFFGQGTRLTVV.

V usage is TRBV12-5 and J usage is TRBJ2-1; 11 positions agree with TRBD1. The V and J ends lost 0 bases and 7 bases, in that order; junction bases with no gene match: 5. Germline V lookup: CDR1 LGHNT, CDR2 FRNRAP. The CDR3 loop spans 16 amino acids. The CDR3, as DNA: TGTGCTAGTGGTTTGGTACGGACAGGGGGCGTGAATGAGCAGTTCTTC. Translating it yields CASGLVRTGGVNEQFF.

The sample holds one count of this clone. The chain has TRBV28 and TRBJ1-2, with TRBD1 matching over 10 bases. Per the germline V gene, CDR1 is MDHEN and CDR2 is SYDVKM. This CDR3 spans 13 amino acids. V gave up 3 bases and J gave up 7 bases; unmatched junction bases: 2. CDR3 amino acids: CASSFDRGPGYTF. CDR3 nucleotide sequence: TGTGCCAGCAGTTTTGACAGGGGGCCTGGCTACACCTTC.

The chain combines TRBV6-6 with TRBJ1-1; 10 bases are shared with TRBD1. Germline V lookup: CDR1 MNHNY, CDR2 SVGAGI (reference sequence). With 2 bases clipped from V and 7 bases from J, the junction kept 7 bases outside the gene matches. The CDR3 has 15 amino acids. The CDR3 spells CASSYPATGGDEAFF. In nucleotides, the CDR3 is TGTGCCAGCAGTTACCCCGCGACAGGGGGCGATGAAGCTTTCTTT.

In its sample, this clone was seen a few times. The chain carries TRBV4-1 and TRBJ2-2; TRBD1 matches 8 bases. This CDR3 contains 18 residues. CDR1 is MGHRA and CDR2 is YSYEKL in the germline V gene. With V trimmed by 1 base and J by 1 base, 8 bases remained unmatched. As DNA, the CDR3 is TGCGCCAGCAGCCAAGGGCTCTCCGGGACAGGGAACACCGGGGAGCTGTTTTTT. It yields the protein CASSQGLSGTGNTGELFF.

The chain joins TRBV10-3 to TRBJ1-2; 8 bases map to TRBD1. With V trimmed by 2 bases and J by 0 bases, 5 bases remained unmatched. This CDR3 comprises 16 residues. Germline V gene sequence: CDR1 ENHRY, CDR2 SYGVKD. The CDR3 loop reads CAISEIGQGANYGYTF. CDR3 sequence (DNA): TGTGCCATCAGTGAGATTGGACAGGGTGCTAACTATGGCTACACCTTC.

The chain combines TRBV13 with TRBJ2-6; 11 bases agree with TRBD1. Trimming removed 3 bases from V and 3 bases from J; junction bases left unmatched: 4. This CDR3 has 17 residues. Germline lookup yields CDR1 PRHDT and CDR2 FYEKMQ (reference sequence). In DNA form, the CDR3 reads TGTGCCAGCAGCTTTGGACAGGGGGCTCATGGGGCCAACGTCCTGACTTTC. Its protein product is CASSFGQGAHGANVLTF. Combining the CDR3 with reference TRBV13 and TRBJ2-6 gives the whole variable domain AAGVIQSPRHLIKEKRETATLKCYPIPRHDTVYWYQQGPGQDPQFLISFYEKMQSDKGSIPDRFSAQQFSDYHSELNMSSLELGDSALYFCASSFGQGAHGANVLTFGAGSRLTVL.

The chain links TRBV4-1 to TRBJ2-2; weak D call: TRBD2 (6 bases). This CDR3 region has 15 residues. The V and J ends lost 1 base and 2 bases respectively, with 8 bases between them. CDR1 MGHRA and CDR2 YSYEKL come from the germline V gene. In nucleotides, the CDR3 is TGCGCCAGCAGCCAAGGGGGACTTAACACCGGGGAGCTGTTTTTT. It specifies CASSQGGLNTGELFF.